This record looks at one T cell receptor beta chain sequence and its context. What it binds is unknown. Germline loops: CDR1 MNHEY, CDR2 SVGAGI. V dropped 8 bases and J dropped 13 bases, with 12 bases sitting between them. The CDR3 loop spans 11 amino acids. This entry is derived from a study of T cell responses to AZD1222 COVID-19 vaccine. Study at large: Both about-4-week and about-12-week second-dose recipients were combined. Points from the study as a whole: After two AZD1222 doses, spike-specific TCR breadth and depth rose versus day 0.

Clones were sequenced by immunoSEQ multiplex PCR, and TCRdb holds only the in-frame ones, with some missing. The sample has roughly 130,000 clones; roughly nine tenths are singletons. The source is an adult in good health. The V gene is TRBV6-5, the J gene TRBJ1-6, with a possible D match to TRBD1 (5 bases). Sequenced here: peripheral blood, sampled on day 0 of AZD1222 vaccination. The CDR3 coding sequence is TGTGCCAGCGGACAAGGGGTCCCCCTCCACTTT. Translated: CASGQGVPLHF.